This T cell receptor beta chain derives from a study of cytomegalovirus exposure and HLA in healthy donors. The study, taken as a whole, reports: A few CMV-associated chains were confirmed in vitro to be specific for CMV antigens. Accurate prediction of HLA-A and HLA-B alleles (for most subjects) was reportedly achieved from TCR beta sequences.

Primers included in the PCR were 60 Vbeta and 13 Jbeta primers. Sequencing was performed with immunoSEQ multiplex PCR; in TCRdb, only in-frame clones are kept and a portion is missing. The table lists 150,000 to 200,000 clones, roughly 80% of them singletons, with 1.9% in the top ten. Regarding this clone: Its antigen remains unknown.

CDR3 length equals 12 residues. Source material: PBMCs. This sequence originates from a man between 18 and 35 years old in good health and CMV-seronegative. The gene calls are TRBV6-7 and TRBJ2-1; 7 bases map to TRBD1. TRBV6-7 is an ORF, with its function uncertain. The CDR3 DNA reads as TGTGCTCACAGGGGCTCCTACAATGAGCAGTTCTTC. Protein: CAHRGSYNEQFF.